The sequence of this T cell receptor (beta chain) was determined in a study of T cell changes during pregnancy in multiple sclerosis. V lost 4 bases and J lost 9, with 22 bases in between. CDR3 length: 16 residues. Germline-derived CDR1 and CDR2 are SGHNT and YENEEA. The protocol was immunoSEQ multiplex PCR, while the TCRdb copy is restricted to in-frame clones and leaves out a portion. This sample carries around 80,000 clones, about 92% of them seen once, and the ten largest clones take about 2.2%. This receptor was obtained from a female donor with multiple sclerosis, enrolled in a pregnancy study. The chain joins TRBV11-3 to TRBJ2-1; D is possibly TRBD2 (6 bases). The material sequenced was peripheral blood, taken before pregnancy. The CDR3 loop is CASSSRDSGAEGEQFF. The CDR3 region has the DNA TGTGCCAGCAGCTCGCGGGACTCCGGAGCGGAGGGTGAGCAGTTCTTC.